This TCR beta chain was recorded in a study of control samples from healthy donors and cancer patients. Looked up from germline, CDR1 is SGHTA and CDR2 is FQGNSA. This CDR3 has 17 residues. Trimming left V 2 bases short and J 2 bases short, with 16 bases between. This table comes from immunoSEQ multiplex PCR, and its TCRdb copy is limited to in-frame clones, with some not included. The repertoire holds about 410,000 clones, roughly 90% seen once, with 6% to 7% in the top ten. The sequenced sample consisted of PBMCs. The receptor was derived from a man aged 40-49 years with head and neck cancer. The chain uses TRBV7-2 and TRBJ2-1; D may be TRBD2 (6 bases). The CDR3 loop reads CASSLTFRGSAYNEQFF. In DNA form, the CDR3 reads TGTGCCAGCAGCTTAACCTTTCGGGGGAGTGCCTACAATGAGCAGTTCTTC.